These 8 T cell receptor beta chains share one sample of origin, sequenced in a study of cytomegalovirus exposure and HLA in healthy donors. It was with 60 Vbeta and 13 Jbeta primers that the PCR ran. Produced via immunoSEQ multiplex PCR; TCRdb's table is partial and in-frame only. The data show some 150,000 clones, more than 65% seen once. Sequenced sample: PBMCs. The source is a male donor in good health and CMV-seronegative.

The rearrangement uses TRBV6-1 and TRBJ1-1; D is perhaps TRBD1 (6 bases). The germline V and J ends were trimmed by 3 bases and 1 base, with 12 bases remaining between them. CDR3 size: 15 residues. Germline CDR1 MNHNS, CDR2 SASEGT. Here the CDR3 DNA reads TGTGCCAGCAGTGATTGGGGACAACCGAACACTGAAGCTTTCTTT. It codes for CASSDWGQPNTEAFF.

The gene calls are TRBV6-5 and TRBJ2-2; 7 bases match TRBD1. The CDR3 runs 15 residues. Germline trimming cut 6 bases from V and 4 bases from J; bases unmatched to any gene: 8. Germline V gene data show CDR1 as MNHEY and CDR2 as SVGAGI. The CDR3 coding sequence is TGTGCCAGCAGACCCCCGGGACAGAGCACCGGGGAGCTGTTTTTT. Translation: CASRPPGQSTGELFF.

This chain links TRBV23-1 with TRBJ2-2; 9 nucleotides align to TRBD1. TRBV23-1 is flagged as an ORF with uncertain function. Germline trimming cut 5 bases from V and 1 base from J; bases unmatched to any gene: 5. The CDR3 runs to 16 residues. The CDR3: CASSSGTGKNTGELFF. CDR3 sequence (DNA): TGCGCCAGCAGTTCCGGGACAGGGAAGAACACCGGGGAGCTGTTTTTT.

CDR3 residues: CASSLGGGANNEQFF. Written as DNA, the CDR3 is TGTGCCAGCAGCTTAGGGGGGGGAGCCAACAATGAGCAGTTCTTC. The genes are TRBV7-3 and TRBJ2-1; 7 bases line up with TRBD2. The V gene's germline CDR1 is SGHTA and CDR2 FQGTGA. The CDR3 has 15 residues. V trimming: 2 bases; J trimming: 5 bases; junction bases outside the gene matches: 6. Together with reference TRBV7-3 and TRBJ2-1, the CDR3 gives the full variable domain: GAGVSQTPSNKVTEKGKYVELRCDPISGHTALYWYRQSLGQGPEFLIYFQGTGAADDSGLPNDRFFAVRPEGSVSTLKIQRTERGDSAVYLCASSLGGGANNEQFFGPGTRLTVL.

The chain uses TRBV7-6 and TRBJ2-7, with 9 bases fitting TRBD1. V lost 4 bases and J lost 3; bases outside the gene matches: 4. The CDR3 runs to 14 residues. CDR1 and CDR2 (germline): SGHVS, FNYEAQ. The CDR3 bases are TGTGCCAGCAGCTGGGGACAGGGCGGCTACGAGCAGTACTTC. Translated: CASSWGQGGYEQYF.

The V and J genes are TRBV4-1 and TRBJ1-3; D is uncertain. V shed 0 bases and J shed 3 bases, with 6 bases lying between them. Per germline, CDR1 MGHRA and CDR2 YSYEKL. The CDR3 has 14 residues. Written as DNA, the CDR3 is TGCGCCAGCAGCCAAGATGCCAGTGGAAACACCATATATTTT. Translating gives CASSQDASGNTIYF.

This chain joins TRBV11-2 and TRBJ2-1; 9 bases agree with TRBD1. V was clipped by 3 bases and J by 1 base; unmatched bases: 1. There are 15 residues in the CDR3. Per germline, CDR1 SGHAT and CDR2 FQNNGV. The CDR3 loop reads CASSFGQGSYNEQFF. The DNA of the CDR3 is TGTGCCAGCAGCTTCGGACAGGGGTCCTACAATGAGCAGTTCTTC.

The genes are TRBV18 and TRBJ1-5; 7 bases match TRBD1. The junction had 22 bases not matched to a gene; V was cut back by 8 bases and J by 0 bases. Looked up from germline, CDR1 is KGHSH and CDR2 is LQKENI. CDR3 size: 20 residues. CDR3 amino acids: CASTDDNPTGRVDSNQPQHF. CDR3 DNA sequence: TGTGCCAGCACAGACGACAACCCGACAGGGAGAGTCGATAGCAATCAGCCCCAGCATTTT.